This is a list of T cell receptor beta chains from one sample in a study of T cells in Graves' hyperthyroidism and ophthalmopathy. Each CDR3 protein gets one entry after TCRdb re-called the multiplex PCR reads with MiXCR. The repertoire holds hundreds of thousands of distinct CDR3 sequences, with less than 15% as singletons. Sequencing was carried out using blood. The origin of the receptors is a woman aged 18-29 years with Graves' hyperthyroidism. The CDR3 runs from the conserved cysteine through the conserved F or W. D genes are given only for firm matches.

d_call: -; v_call: TRBV2; cdr3_aa: CASSSQGQNEKLFF
d_call: TRBD2; v_call: TRBV9; cdr3_aa: CASSARGDSGVAGTQYF
d_call: TRBD1; v_call: TRBV20-1; cdr3_aa: CSATSTGGGETQYF
d_call: TRBD1; v_call: TRBV18; cdr3_aa: CASSPPGQVYSGELFF
d_call: TRBD2; v_call: TRBV28; cdr3_aa: CASSFFLAGGEETQYF
d_call: TRBD1; v_call: TRBV6-1; cdr3_aa: CASRRQGANEKLFF
d_call: -; v_call: TRBV6-1; cdr3_aa: CASSEQGYIQYF
d_call: TRBD2; v_call: TRBV6-1; cdr3_aa: CASSRGTSGHTDTQYF
d_call: TRBD1; v_call: TRBV20-1; cdr3_aa: CSAPGQGNEKLFF
d_call: TRBD2; v_call: TRBV7-6; cdr3_aa: CASSLAGGHSTDTQYF
d_call: -; v_call: TRBV20-1; cdr3_aa: CSAKNPQGRAEAFF
d_call: TRBD2; v_call: TRBV7-9; cdr3_aa: CASSLARLAGGFKATDTQYF
d_call: -; v_call: TRBV5-8; cdr3_aa: CASNFRGGGFETQYF
d_call: TRBD1; v_call: TRBV20-1; cdr3_aa: CSASKPGQMNTEAFF
d_call: TRBD1; v_call: TRBV7-2; cdr3_aa: CASSHFHRGTNEKLFF
d_call: -; v_call: TRBV4-1; cdr3_aa: CASSNHVNQNYGYTF
d_call: -; v_call: TRBV7-8; cdr3_aa: CASSSDWGSTDTQYF
d_call: TRBD1; v_call: TRBV19; cdr3_aa: CASSILGQLNEKLFF
d_call: -; v_call: TRBV6-1; cdr3_aa: CASSYGDTGELFF
d_call: -; v_call: TRBV28; cdr3_aa: CASSYAGTGTGELFF
d_call: TRBD2; v_call: TRBV4-1; cdr3_aa: CASSQDGREGGNEQFF
d_call: -; v_call: TRBV20-1; cdr3_aa: CSASTPLGGETQYF
d_call: TRBD2; v_call: TRBV9; cdr3_aa: CASSEGGLDTQYF
d_call: -; v_call: TRBV7-2; cdr3_aa: CASTKHGGSEQFF
d_call: TRBD2; v_call: TRBV28; cdr3_aa: CASSLISGRGYEQYF
d_call: -; v_call: TRBV30; cdr3_aa: CAWSPSGVDGYTF
d_call: -; v_call: TRBV7-2; cdr3_aa: CASSVGLVPGLTF
d_call: -; v_call: TRBV2; cdr3_aa: CASSGEGGGDLNQPQHF
d_call: -; v_call: TRBV7-6; cdr3_aa: CASSLYRAETQYF
d_call: -; v_call: TRBV7-2; cdr3_aa: CASSLEQGYGYTF
d_call: TRBD2; v_call: TRBV12-3/TRBV12-4; cdr3_aa: CASREREGDTGELFF